This T cell receptor (beta chain) was documented in a study of cytomegalovirus exposure and HLA in healthy donors (dated by TCRdb to between 2016 and 2019). Regarding the complete study: An earlier analysis of about 560 of the donors reported 276 Gb of sequence data and around 110 million unique TCR beta sequences obtained from roughly 180 million T cells. Every discovery cohort repertoire had been produced on one sequencing platform. The number of donors typed differed by locus, with roughly 620-630 for A, B, C, DRB1 and DQB1, around 500 for DQA1, 600 to 610 for DPA1, and about 450 for DPB1. An earlier analysis of 500 to 650 of the donors applied high-throughput TCR beta sequencing to assess whether each TCR beta V gene segment acted as functional or pseudogenic. The study was designed to test whether signatures of past pathogen exposure could be identified by cataloging public T cell receptors. The later analysis used no new phenotypic data to find candidate immune exposures, relying instead on TCR beta sequences and their occurrence across donors. The genetic ancestry cluster associated with self-reported Caucasian donors included 81% of the roughly 360 genotyped donors. A later genetic analysis took genome-wide SNP genotypes for 398 of the 666 donors and used that subset as a discovery cohort. Along with the roughly 610-subject first cohort, a separate validation cohort of more than 90 different subjects was used. HLA typing covered class I and class II loci at four-digit resolution. A later analysis re-analyzed previously published TCR beta repertoires from approximately 670 donors and added high-resolution HLA genotyping to study TCR occurrence patterns. Roughly five DR-DQ haplotypes were treated as single units for association and clustering because of strong linkage in the cohort. Donor age, sex, ethnicity and CMV serostatus were collected together with the repertoire data. Roughly 300 gigabases of sequencing data and around 88 million unique TCR sequences made up an early release that covered around 640 HLA-typed donors. To predict cytomegalovirus infection status, the study brought together high-throughput TCR immunosequencing, statistical association of individual TCRs with disease status, and machine learning. On average, approximately 250,000 unique TCR beta nucleotide sequences were sequenced per donor among a few hundred genotyped donors of the cohort, with about 19% of those sequences being non-productive. The study profiled the T cell repertoires of some 610 subjects by immunosequencing and related them to cytomegalovirus serostatus. Here is what the overall study found, with its caveats: In a later analysis, several top co-occurrence clusters were reported to appear linked to parvovirus B19, influenza, CMV and Epstein-Barr virus. A later analysis found that TCR association rates varied across HLA loci, with DRB1 alleles showing the most associated TCRs and HLA-C alleles the fewest. Linkage disequilibrium might explain the correlated functional status among segregating V segments, but an unknown experimental factor could not be excluded. According to a later genetic analysis, donors in an Asian-associated ancestry cluster had fewer N-insertions in productive TCRs than the roughly 700-donor mean. The classifier was reported to diagnose cytomegalovirus status with high specificity and sensitivity in both the original cohort and the validation cohort. Because the 87-base-pair reads could not distinguish some IMGT-functional V segments, including TRBV6-2 and TRBV6-3, those segments were excluded. About 15 rarely observed V segments, including chromosome 9 orphons, were excluded from the earlier analysis of some 590 of the donors because counts were too low. In an earlier analysis of 587 of the donors, most TCR beta V segments appeared in productive rearrangements about 90% or about 30% of the time, broadly matching IMGT annotations. When HLA alleles, especially DR and DQ, strongly co-occurred, TCR associations were difficult to assign to individual alleles. Only TCR beta chains were sequenced in this cohort, and the absence of alpha or paired-chain data limited detectable features. An association between a missense DCLRE1C variant and V-gene and J-gene trimming of TCR beta chains was found in a later genetic analysis and replicated in an independent cohort. A later analysis found that HLA-associated TCR beta chains were more clonally expanded and had lower generation probabilities than equally common non-associated chains. The authors suggested that the approach could potentially be generalized to other disease states and immunological phenotypes. According to a later analysis, most CMV-associated TCR beta chains appeared to be HLA-restricted, and the HLA associations seemed to be driven largely by CMV exposure. The presence/absence analyses assumed that sequencing depth was roughly uniform across donors, and that assumption may not be true. A cluster of highly shared sequence variants was judged likely to represent a technical artifact of the sequencing pipeline. Specific HLA alleles were associated with more than 15,000 TCR beta sequences at a false discovery rate of 0.05 in a later analysis. While some public TCRs were present in many individuals, most TCR sequences turned up only very rarely across donors. A total of 150 to 200 TCR beta chains were listed by the study as associated with cytomegalovirus. Because some donors lacked HLA typing at each locus, the association tests relied only on the typed subset. In vitro tests confirmed that a few of the cytomegalovirus-associated TCR beta chains recognize cytomegalovirus antigens. Immune exposure information for the cohort was limited to CMV serostatus. A further reported finding was that TCR beta sequences accurately predicted the HLA-A and HLA-B alleles for most subjects in the first cohort.

The cohort comprised more than 550 healthy bone marrow donors. Cohort members were all nominally healthy when sampled, although unrecorded immune exposures were likely present. The donor was CMV seropositive and was included in the group of some 290 seropositive cohort members. Every donor gave a peripheral blood sample, and the peripheral blood mononuclear cells from that sample were used for TCR beta sequencing. Genomic DNA extraction from the blood cell samples was performed with the Qiagen DNeasy Blood Extraction Kit. The germline V gene specifies SGHRS as CDR1 and YFSETQ as CDR2. V has 0 bases trimmed and J has 6 bases trimmed; junction bases matching no gene number 3. CDR3 length: 15 amino acids, cysteine to phenylalanine. Only the CDR3 DNA is retained, 45 bases long and in frame from the first base. To prepare the library, the immunoSEQ multiplex PCR assay was applied. For the multiplex PCR, a mixture combining 60 forward primers for TCR Vbeta segments and 13 reverse primers for TCR Jbeta segments was used. Amplification of the CDR3 region of rearranged TCR beta genes was performed with a multiplex PCR assay on genomic DNA. Amplified TCR beta libraries were sequenced as 87-base-pair reads on the Illumina HiSeq System. As for how the authors treated the data: A later analysis counted around 72 million unique TCR beta chains across the 550 to 800 repertoires, and some 11 million of these chains were shared by at least two donors. A nearest-neighbor algorithm error-corrected the raw reads and collapsed the reads into unique sequences, merging closely related sequences to remove PCR and sequencing errors. V, D and J gene segments were assigned by aligning CDR3 sequences to IMGT reference sequences. For a sequence to be retained, a match of at least six nucleotides to both a V gene segment and a J gene segment was required. Rearrangements were called productive when the CDR3 lacked stop codons and stayed in frame with V and J; all others were non-productive. CDR3 was defined according to IMGT convention as the region running from the second conserved V-encoded cysteine to the conserved J-encoded phenylalanine. Sequences without an unambiguous match to a single V gene segment were excluded from the earlier analysis of several hundred of the donors. In an earlier analysis of 587 of the donors, a V segment was called functional when productive rearrangements were above 56.7%, and segregating when the standard deviation between donors exceeded 5%. A statistical classification framework was built to diagnose cytomegalovirus status from the catalog of TCR beta chain sequences. A later analysis assigned V and J genes by comparing TCR nucleotide sequences with IMGT/GENE-DB human TR gene sequences. The TCRdist pipeline was used in a later analysis to assign CDR3 sequences and most-parsimonious VDJ recombination scenarios. In a later analysis, each TCR beta chain was defined by its CDR3 amino acid sequence together with its V-gene family, and reads lacking a unique V-gene family were excluded. In a later analysis, some 600 highly shared, low-generation-probability nucleotide sequences were removed to address suspected cross-contamination and a sequencing artifact. In a later analysis, a clonal expansion index was calculated for each public chain from normalized within-repertoire ranks of inferred template counts. In a later analysis, generation probabilities were computed with a VDJ recombination model fitted to out-of-frame rearrangements, and the resulting probabilities were checked against IGoR. In a later analysis, TCR-TCR, TCR-HLA and TCR-CMV co-occurrence was scored with hypergeometric tests, and a repertoire-size bias correction was applied to TCR pairs. False discovery rates were estimated in a later analysis by permuting HLA or CMV assignments 20 times. In a later analysis, co-occurring TCRs were grouped with DBSCAN, and TCRdist sequence similarity was added when clustering was performed within HLA-allele-positive subsets. Repertoires with fewer than 30,000 or more than 120,000 public chains, plus five repertoires with anomalous nucleotide sharing, were excluded from co-occurrence clustering. TCRdb provides this immuneACCESS table in a form limited to in-frame rearrangements. Some clones are lacking; in checked studies, under half of them reflect an unresolved V gene, and why the rest are absent is not known. V, J and clone size are taken as reported in that table, and D and trimming were inferred from the DNA itself. A total of over 150,000 clones appear in this sample, around 80% of them only once. The top ten clonotypes cover around 6.7% of the sample.

Comments on this clone: Its cognate antigen has yet to be identified. The record has no base qualities; no much larger clone is one base away.

The receptor was isolated from a woman in her twenties or thirties in good health and CMV-seropositive. The sequenced sample consisted of PBMCs. The rearrangement joined TRBV5-1 to TRBJ2-2, with 9 junctional bases fitting TRBD2. The encoded CDR3 is CASSLVAGGSGELFF. The DNA is TGCGCCAGCAGCTTGGTCGCGGGGGGGTCCGGGGAGCTGTTTTTT.